This T cell receptor beta chain was sequenced for a study of post-analysis software for immune sequencing data. Study context: Included courses were relapsing-remitting and secondary progressive multiple sclerosis; progressive-relapsing multiple sclerosis was also included.

This CDR3 is 16 amino acids long. With 4 bases clipped from V and 4 bases from J, the junction kept 8 bases outside the gene matches. Germline assignment: CDR1 KGHSH and CDR2 LQKENI. Presence of unique molecular identifiers characterized the TCR beta cDNA libraries. The source material, roughly 0.9 to 11 million T cells, gave rise to 450,000 to 550,000 cDNA molecules. TCRdb called the PCR reads again in MiXCR, with one record for every CDR3 protein. The table has about 460,000 distinct CDR3 sequences, approximately 46% seen once; the top ten hold 12%. Study outcomes and limitations: Strong same-batch co-clustering of samples appeared with F measure clustering. Comparison of patients with controls showed five TRBV segments more frequent in patients, TRBV5-6, TRBV5-1 and TRBV20-1 among them. There was significantly lower normalized Chao1 diversity in multiple sclerosis patients than in controls.

A word on this clonotype: The antigen is undetermined.

The chain recombines TRBV18 with TRBJ2-7; TRBD2 matches at 12 bases. Sequencing was performed on blood. The origin of this receptor is a girl aged 10-17 years with multiple sclerosis. The DNA for the CDR3 is TGTGCCAGCTCACTCTCCTCTAGCGGGAGGGTGTACGAGCAGTACTTC. It encodes CASSLSSSGRVYEQYF. The whole variable domain, remainder taken from reference TRBV18 and TRBJ2-7, is NAGVMQNPRHLVRRRGQEARLRCSPMKGHSHVYWYRQLPEEGLKFMVYLQKENIIDESGMPKERFSAEFPKEGPSILRIQQVVRGDSAAYFCASSLSSSGRVYEQYFGPGTRLTVT.